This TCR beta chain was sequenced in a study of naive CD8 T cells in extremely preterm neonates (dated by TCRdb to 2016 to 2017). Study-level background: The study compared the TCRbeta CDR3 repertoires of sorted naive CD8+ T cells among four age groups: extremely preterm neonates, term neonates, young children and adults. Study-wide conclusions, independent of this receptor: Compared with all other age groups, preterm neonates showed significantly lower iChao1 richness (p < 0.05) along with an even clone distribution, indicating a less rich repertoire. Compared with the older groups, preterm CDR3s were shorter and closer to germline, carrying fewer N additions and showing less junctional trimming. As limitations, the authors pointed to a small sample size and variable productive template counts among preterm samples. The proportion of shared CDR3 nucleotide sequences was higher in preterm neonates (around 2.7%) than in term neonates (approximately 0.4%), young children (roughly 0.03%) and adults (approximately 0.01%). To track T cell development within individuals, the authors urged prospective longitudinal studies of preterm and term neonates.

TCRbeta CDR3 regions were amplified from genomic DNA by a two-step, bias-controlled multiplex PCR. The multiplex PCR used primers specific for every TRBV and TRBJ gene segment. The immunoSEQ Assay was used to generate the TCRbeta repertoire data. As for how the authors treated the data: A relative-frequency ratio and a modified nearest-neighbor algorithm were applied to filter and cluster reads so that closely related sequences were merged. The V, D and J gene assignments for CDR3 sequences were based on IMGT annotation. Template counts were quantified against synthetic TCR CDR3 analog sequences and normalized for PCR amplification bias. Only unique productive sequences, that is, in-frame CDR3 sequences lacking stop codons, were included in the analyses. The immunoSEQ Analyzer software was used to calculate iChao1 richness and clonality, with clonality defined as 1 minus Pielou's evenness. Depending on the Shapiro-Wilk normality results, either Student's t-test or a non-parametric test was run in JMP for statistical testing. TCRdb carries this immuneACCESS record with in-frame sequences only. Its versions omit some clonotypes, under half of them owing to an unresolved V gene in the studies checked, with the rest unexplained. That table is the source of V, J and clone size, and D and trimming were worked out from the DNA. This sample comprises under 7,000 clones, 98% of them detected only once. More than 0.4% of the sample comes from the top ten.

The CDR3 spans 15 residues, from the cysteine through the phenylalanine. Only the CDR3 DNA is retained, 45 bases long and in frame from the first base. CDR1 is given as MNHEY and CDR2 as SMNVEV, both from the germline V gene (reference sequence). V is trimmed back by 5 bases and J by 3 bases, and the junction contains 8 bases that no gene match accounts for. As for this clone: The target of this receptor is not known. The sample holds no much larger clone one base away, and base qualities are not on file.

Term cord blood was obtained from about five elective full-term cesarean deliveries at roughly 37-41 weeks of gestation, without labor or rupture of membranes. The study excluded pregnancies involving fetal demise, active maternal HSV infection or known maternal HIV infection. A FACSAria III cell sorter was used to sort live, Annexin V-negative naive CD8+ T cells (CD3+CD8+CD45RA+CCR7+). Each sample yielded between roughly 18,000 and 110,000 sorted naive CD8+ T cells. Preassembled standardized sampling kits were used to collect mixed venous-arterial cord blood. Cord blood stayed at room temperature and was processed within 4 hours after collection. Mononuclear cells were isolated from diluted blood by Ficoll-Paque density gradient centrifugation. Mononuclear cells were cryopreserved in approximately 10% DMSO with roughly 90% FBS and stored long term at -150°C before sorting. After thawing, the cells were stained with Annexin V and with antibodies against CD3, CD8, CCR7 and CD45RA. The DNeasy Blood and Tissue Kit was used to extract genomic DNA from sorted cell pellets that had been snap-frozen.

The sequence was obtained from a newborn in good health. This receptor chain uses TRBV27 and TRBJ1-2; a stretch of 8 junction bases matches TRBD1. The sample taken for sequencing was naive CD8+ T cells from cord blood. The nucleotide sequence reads TGTGCCAGCAGTCCCGCAGGACAGGGCTACTATGGCTACACCTTC. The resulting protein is CASSPAGQGYYGYTF.